The 20 T cell receptor beta chains listed next were all sequenced from one sample in a study of T cells in Graves' hyperthyroidism and ophthalmopathy. Amplification targeted TCR beta CDR3 regions from RNA transcripts. Researchers ran a first-round RT-PCR on the TCR CDR3 using the HTBI primer set. One entry per CDR3 protein, called by TCRdb with MiXCR from the multiplex PCR reads. The repertoire holds 480,000 or so distinct CDR3 sequences, with around 50% as singletons. Sample: peripheral blood or thyroid tissue (not recorded which). These receptors came from an adult woman with Graves' disease, either hyperthyroidism or ophthalmopathy (not recorded which).

The chain couples TRBV20-1 to TRBJ2-5; D remains ambiguous. The CDR3 totals 13 residues. Germline-derived CDR1 and CDR2 are DFQATT and SNEGSKA (reference sequence). CDR3 sequence: CSEARKGQETQYF. The CDR3 nucleotides read TGCAGCGAGGCCCGTAAAGGACAAGAGACCCAGTACTTC.

This clonotype was found many times. The chain employs TRBV5-6 and TRBJ2-7, with 10 bases lining up with TRBD1. CDR1 and CDR2 from the germline V gene are SGHDT and YYEEEE. CDR3 length: 15 amino acids. V was clipped by 3 bases and J by 2 bases; unmatched bases: 5. CDR3 sequence: CASSSLGTGAYEQYF. The CDR3 DNA reads TGTGCCAGCAGCTCCCTAGGGACAGGGGCCTACGAGCAGTACTTC.

Here the CDR3 DNA reads TGTGCCAGCAGTTACGAAGGGTATCAGCCCCAGCATTTT. Protein: CASSYEGYQPQHF. This chain uses TRBV6-5 with TRBJ1-5, with D uncertain. The germline CDR1 and CDR2 sequences are MNHEY and SVGAGI. V was clipped by 2 bases and J by 5 bases, with 7 bases between them. The CDR3 is made up of 13 amino acids.

This clonotype was seen ten or more times. The rearrangement joins TRBV30 to TRBJ1-1; D gene ambiguous. CDR3 length equals 13 residues. The ends were cut back, 2 bases at V and 6 bases at J, with 13 bases in the middle. Germline V gene data show CDR1 as GTSNPN and CDR2 as SVGIG (reference sequence). The CDR3 DNA follows: TGTGCCTGGAGTAAAGACGGGTGGGCTGAAGCTTTCTTT. Translating it yields CAWSKDGWAEAFF.

The rearrangement joins TRBV7-9 to TRBJ2-7; D perhaps matches TRBD1 (6 bases). In germline, CDR1 is SEHNR, CDR2 FQNEAQ (reference sequence). There are 13 residues in the CDR3. Trimming shortened V by 7 bases and J by 3 bases, and 13 bases separated the two germline ends. The CDR3 bases are TGTGCCAGCAACAAAGACAGGAACTACGAGCAGTACTTC. Translation gives CASNKDRNYEQYF.

This clonotype was seen repeatedly, ten times or more. The J gene is TRBJ2-7, the V gene TRBV7-3, with 7 bases lining up with TRBD2. Trimming at V came to 4 bases and at J to 7 bases, leaving 4 bases not matched to a gene. The CDR3 totals 12 residues. CDR1 and CDR2 (germline): SGHTA, FQGTGA. This CDR3 reads CASSSPGGEQYF. In DNA, the CDR3 is TGTGCCAGCAGCTCCCCGGGGGGAGAGCAGTACTTC.

V is TRBV30 and J is TRBJ2-7; D perhaps matches TRBD1 (6 bases). Per the germline V gene, CDR1 is GTSNPN and CDR2 is SVGIG (reference sequence). The CDR3 is 13 residues long. Between the trimmed V and J ends, which lost 0 bases and 9 bases, there was a span of 15 bases. DNA for the CDR3: TGTGCCTGGAGTGTAGCACAGGGTGATGGGCAGTACTTC. As protein: CAWSVAQGDGQYF.

The chain couples TRBV4-1 to TRBJ1-2; no definite D call. Germline V gene data show CDR1 as MGHRA and CDR2 as YSYEKL. The CDR3 is made up of 14 amino acids. V was shortened by 3 bases and J by 3 bases, with 11 bases between the two germline ends. CDR3 nucleotide sequence: TGCGCCAGCAGCCACATCGGCGGGGACTATGGCTACACCTTC. Translation: CASSHIGGDYGYTF.

The chain combines TRBV29-1 with TRBJ2-7, with D possibly matching TRBD2 (6 bases). The V end lost 8 bases, the J end lost 3 bases, and 14 bases lay between the germline ends. This CDR3 spans 12 amino acids. CDR1 is SQVTM and CDR2 is ANQGSEA in the germline V gene. The CDR3 region is CSQGGGVYEQYF. The CDR3 region has the DNA TGCAGCCAAGGTGGCGGGGTCTACGAGCAGTACTTC.

The V call is TRBV29-1, the J call TRBJ2-7; TRBD1 matches at 7 bases. CDR1 and CDR2 from the germline V gene are SQVTM and ANQGSEA. The junction had 13 bases not matched to a gene; V was cut back by 4 bases and J by 7 bases. This CDR3 contains 14 residues. The CDR3 is CSVVIQGKMWEQYF. CDR3 DNA sequence: TGCAGCGTTGTTATACAGGGGAAGATGTGGGAGCAGTACTTC.

The chain combines TRBV20-1 with TRBJ1-5; TRBD1 matches at 9 bases. The V segment lost 2 bases and the J segment 2 bases; nucleotides outside the gene matches: 10. The CDR3 is 17 residues long. CDR1 DFQATT and CDR2 SNEGSKA come from the germline V gene (reference sequence). CDR3 DNA: TGCAGTGCTAGAAGGCCGGACAGGGGTGACGGCAATCAGCCCCAGCATTTT. This encodes CSARRPDRGDGNQPQHF.

This clonotype occurred many times. The chain couples TRBV7-2 to TRBJ1-1; 7 bases line up with TRBD1. The germline gives CDR1 SGHTA, CDR2 FQGNSA. The CDR3 is 15 residues long. The ends lost 3 bases at V and 1 base at J; junction bases unmatched: 5. CDR3 in DNA: TGTGCCAGCAGCTTTACCGGACAGGCGAACACTGAAGCTTTCTTT. It is translated as CASSFTGQANTEAFF.

The chain has TRBV5-1 and TRBJ2-7; D gene uncertain. The DNA end is a closer match to TRBJ1-2, so the J assignment may be wrong. Germline V gene sequence: CDR1 SGHRS, CDR2 YFSETQ. This CDR3 region has 13 residues. CDR3 protein: CASSLEGEGTYTF. The CDR3 DNA follows: TGCGCCAGCAGCTTGGAGGGTGAGGGTACCTACACCTTC.

The chain carries TRBV19 and TRBJ1-5, with a tentative D call TRBD1 (6 bases). The CDR3 consists of 13 residues. Per germline, CDR1 LNHDA and CDR2 SQIVND (reference sequence). Trimming took 6 bases from V and 11 from J, leaving 17 bases between them. The CDR3 protein is CASSGGGGETQHF. In DNA, the CDR3 is TGTGCCAGTAGCGGGGGGGGCGGAGAGACCCAGCATTTT.

This clonotype showed up many times. The chain links TRBV5-1 to TRBJ1-3; the match to TRBD1 covers 7 bases. This CDR3 has 15 amino acids. Germline assignment: CDR1 SGHRS and CDR2 YFSETQ. J gave up 2 bases and V 3 bases, and 5 bases lay outside the gene matches. CDR3 DNA sequence: TGCGCCAGCAGCTCAGGACAGGAAGCTGGAAACACCATATATTTT. Translated: CASSSGQEAGNTIYF. Combining the CDR3 with reference TRBV5-1 and TRBJ1-3 gives the whole variable domain KAGVTQTPRYLIKTRGQQVTLSCSPISGHRSVSWYQQTPGQGLQFLFEYFSETQRNKGNFPGRFSGRQFSNSRSEMNVSTLELGDSALYLCASSSGQEAGNTIYFGEGSWLTVV.

This clonotype was seen ten or more times. The chain carries TRBV3-1 and TRBJ2-5, with a tentative D call TRBD1 (5 bases). This CDR3 is 15 amino acids long. Germline V lookup: CDR1 LGHDT, CDR2 YNNKEL (reference sequence). V was pared by 4 bases and J by 1 base, with 13 bases between. In nucleotides, the CDR3 is TGTGCCAGCAGCCTCCCCCAGGGCTTCCAAGAGACCCAGTACTTC. Translated: CASSLPQGFQETQYF.

The chain employs TRBV9 and TRBJ1-6; 9 nucleotides line up with TRBD1. The CDR3 has 16 amino acids. J gave up 6 bases and V 4 bases, and 8 bases lay outside the gene matches. Germline values: CDR1 SGDLS, CDR2 YYNGEE. CDR3 bases: TGTGCCAGCAGCCCATGGGACAGGGAGCTTAATTCACCCCTCCACTTT. This sequence encodes CASSPWDRELNSPLHF.

The CDR3: CASAGGGQEAFF. The CDR3 DNA reads as TGTGCCAGCGCGGGAGGGGGGCAGGAAGCTTTCTTT. The V and J genes are TRBV11-2 and TRBJ1-1, with D perhaps TRBD1 (6 bases). This CDR3 is built from 12 residues. Trimming cost V 8 bases and J 8 bases, with 15 bases left between them. Germline V gene data show CDR1 as SGHAT and CDR2 as FQNNGV. The variable domain in full, with the rest retrieved from reference TRBV11-2 and TRBJ1-1, is EAGVAQSPRYKIIEKRQSVAFWCNPISGHATLYWYQQILGQGPKLLIQFQNNGVVDDSQLPKDRFSAERLKGVDSTLKIQPAKLEDSAVYLCASAGGGQEAFFGQGTRLTVV.

The genes are TRBV2 and TRBJ2-5; D remains unclear. The V end was cut by 5 bases, the J end by 5 bases, with 24 bases between. CDR3 size: 17 residues. CDR1 is SNHLY and CDR2 is FYNNEI in the germline V gene. DNA for the CDR3: TGTGCCAGCAGTACTAAGTTACAGCGCAAATCACGGGAGACCCAGTACTTC. This translates into CASSTKLQRKSRETQYF. Combining the CDR3 with reference TRBV2 and TRBJ2-5 gives the whole variable domain EPEVTQTPSHQVTQMGQEVILRCVPISNHLYFYWYRQILGQKVEFLVSFYNNEISEKSEIFDDQFSVERPDGSNFTLKIRSTKLEDSAMYFCASSTKLQRKSRETQYFGPGTRLLVL.

Regarding this clonotype: A read error may produce the germline difference seen at one junction end. The chain links TRBV15 to TRBJ2-5; D gene ambiguous. The CDR3 has 12 residues. The V gene's germline CDR1 is LNHNV and CDR2 YYDKDF (reference sequence). The DNA for the CDR3 is TGTGCCGCCAGCAGGTTAGAAGAGACCCAGTACTTC. Translating gives CAASRLEETQYF.